What follows is one TCR beta chain and its context. This clonotype was found once. Its antigen is still unknown. Sequence at one end of the junction differs from germline and may be a read error. This entry is derived from a study of early T cells in non-severe SARS-CoV-2 infection (dated by TCRdb to the early 2020s). The study in broad terms: Because TCR sequencing relied on bulk RNA taken from unsorted whole blood, pairing of alpha and beta chains was not possible.

The CDR3, from cysteine to phenylalanine, totals 15 residues. Only the CDR3 part of the read is kept: 45 bases, read in frame from the first base. The germline V gene (reference sequence) specifies DFQATT as CDR1 and SNEGSKA as CDR2. This was a case-control study nested in a cohort of healthcare workers in London, UK, who had nasopharyngeal swab PCR tests and blood samples taken every week. Healthcare workers were enrolled in the week of the UK lockdown, from 23 to 31 March 2020, and were followed every week for up to 16 weeks. Overall results and qualifications from the work: VDJdb matching was skewed toward anti-spike CD8 responses and likely underestimated virus-specific expansions, missing private and CD4 specificities.

Library generation was performed with 5' RACE. The instrument given in TCRdb is NextSeq 500. In the TCR library protocol, unique molecular identifiers were attached to individual cDNA molecules to correct for PCR bias and sequencing error. TCR alpha and beta chains were both sequenced, and the abundances of alpha and beta sequences in each sample were closely correlated with each other. From the authors' description of their analysis: Decombinator V4 was used to perform V gene, J gene and CDR3 annotation of TCR sequences. Expanded TCRs were defined as changing significantly between any two time points under a Poisson model with p below 0.0001. TCR abundances were normalised to the total number of TCRs sequenced per sample and were expressed as counts per million. MAIT TCRs were defined by TRAV1-2 paired with TRAJ12, TRAJ20 or TRAJ33, and iNKT TCRs by TRAV10 paired with TRAJ18. VDJdb, accessed on 1 November 2021, was searched for TCRs annotated for CMV, EBV and SARS-CoV-2, and TCRs annotated for more than one antigen were excluded. In-frame beta chains were kept once TCRdb had trimmed the public reads at Q25 with fastp and called clones with MiXCR. Rows are unified per CDR3 protein, each entry keeping the most common DNA and genes. TCRdb's processing, not the authors', yielded these V and J calls. Present in this sample are more than 25,000 distinct CDR3 sequences, about 4.5% of which were seen just once. The ten largest clones take up approximately 5.2% of the sample.

The clonotype comes from an adult who was a healthcare worker with PCR-confirmed SARS-CoV-2 infection or an uninfected control (not recorded which). The sample in question was whole blood, obtained at baseline. This receptor chain uses TRBV20-1 and TRBJ2-3; the D gene may be TRBD1 or TRBD2, since each aligns over 5 bases. The DNA sequence follows: TGCAGTGCCCGAGAAGAACTAACGGGGCGAGATATGCAGTATTTT. Its protein reads: CSAREELTGRDMQYF.